These T cell receptor beta chains were read from a single sample in a study of tumor-infiltrating lymphocytes in primary liver carcinoma. TCRdb reprocessed the multiplex PCR reads via MiXCR and lists one record per CDR3 protein. The sample comprises approximately 310,000 distinct CDR3 sequences, over 55% of which are singletons, and around 9.5% rests with the top ten. Material for sequencing was peripheral blood. All receptors come from a man between 35 and 55 years old with primary liver carcinoma and hepatitis B virus infection. Each CDR3 is given with its conserved first and last residue. D genes are given only for firm matches. Not every row has a clone size; where given, it reads once, few, many or a size class.

-,TRBV6-6,TRBJ1-6,many,TGTGCCAGCTCCCGGACCCGGGGGCGGCAATCACCCCTCCACTTT,CASSRTRGRQSPLHF
-,TRBV5-5,TRBJ2-1,-,TGTGACCGCAGCTGGGGGGATGAGCAGTTCTTC,CDRSWGDEQFF
TRBD2,TRBV5-6,TRBJ2-4,-,TGTGTCAGCAGCGGGAGGGGAGGAGACATTCAGTACTTC,CVSSGRGGDIQYF
-,TRBV4-1,TRBJ2-5,once,TGCGCCAGCAGCCAAGACGGGAAGGAGACTTACCTAGAGACCCAGTACTTC,CASSQDGKETYLETQYF
-,TRBV6-5,TRBJ2-5,many,TGTGCCAGCAGTTCGAGGGAGACCCAGTACTTC,CASSSRETQYF
TRBD2,TRBV12-3/TRBV12-4,TRBJ2-7,-,TGTGCCATCAGCCGAGGGGAGGGGTCCTACGAGCAGTACTTT,CAISRGEGSYEQYF
TRBD2,TRBV12-3/TRBV12-4,TRBJ2-1,-,TGTGCCAGCAGTTCGATTAGCGGGAGCTCGTATGAGCAGCTCTTC,CASSSISGSSYEQLF
TRBD1,TRBV6-2/TRBV6-3,TRBJ1-5,-,TGTGCCAGCAGGGGACAGTGTAGCAATCAGCCCCAGCATTTT,CASRGQCSNQPQHF
-,TRBV28,TRBJ2-3,few,TGTGCCAGCAGTTCCCTGGCGGAGAGCACAGATACGCAGTATTTT,CASSSLAESTDTQYF
-,TRBV13,TRBJ2-7,few,TGTGCCAGCAGCCCAGTGGGAAGGGGCTCCTACGAGCAGTACTTC,CASSPVGRGSYEQYF
-,TRBV11-2,TRBJ2-5,many,TGTGCCAGCAGCTTAGCGGCGTGGGAGACCCAGTACTTC,CASSLAAWETQYF
-,TRBV7-2,TRBJ1-2,few,TGTGCCAGCAGCCTAACAGTGGGACTTCACTATGGCTACACCTTC,CASSLTVGLHYGYTF